The T cell receptor (beta chain) described here comes from a study of cytomegalovirus exposure and HLA in healthy donors. In this sample, this clone turned up once. The PCR used 60 Vbeta and 13 Jbeta primers. The method was immunoSEQ multiplex PCR; TCRdb's version includes in-frame clones alone and lacks a portion of them. The sample has 150,000 to 200,000 clones; around 81% are singletons. The CDR3 has 15 residues. The V gene end was trimmed by 0 bases and the J gene end by 6 bases; junction bases not matched to a gene: 6. Germline V gene data show CDR1 as SQVTM and CDR2 as ANQGSEA. The receptor comes from a woman younger than 35 in good health and CMV-seropositive. The sequenced material came from PBMCs. V usage is TRBV29-1 and J usage is TRBJ2-1; 9 bases align to TRBD2. DNA for the CDR3: TGCAGCGTTGAAGACGGAGCGGGGGGCTTCAATGAGCAGTTCTTC. It is translated as CSVEDGAGGFNEQFF.